This T cell receptor (beta chain) is drawn from a study of radiotherapy plus CTLA-4 blockade in lung cancer. The V and J ends lost 2 bases and 4 bases respectively, with 14 bases between them. The CDR3 is made up of 15 amino acids. Germline V gene lookup returns CDR1 SGHDN and CDR2 FVKESK. Only in-frame clones appear in the TCRdb table, and some are missing; sequencing was by immunoSEQ multiplex PCR. The table has approximately 82,000 clones, around 81% seen once. The sequences come from peripheral blood, collected from a patient treated with radiotherapy plus ipilimumab. The sequence came from a human donor with non-small cell lung cancer that progressed on radiotherapy plus ipilimumab. The J gene is TRBJ2-5, the V gene TRBV14, with D possibly called TRBD1 or TRBD2 (5 bases each). In nucleotides, the CDR3 is TGTGCCAGCAGCCAATGGGACCTTAAAGGAGAGACCCAGTACTTC. Its translation: CASSQWDLKGETQYF. The complete variable domain, with remaining parts taken from reference TRBV14 and TRBJ2-5, reads EAGVTQFPSHSVIEKGQTVTLRCDPISGHDNLYWYRRVMGKEIKFLLHFVKESKQDESGMPNNRFLAERTGGTYSTLKVQPAELEDSGVYFCASSQWDLKGETQYFGPGTRLLVL.